This paragraph covers one T cell receptor beta chain sequence. This clonotype was observed many times. The antigen it binds to is not known. No base qualities exist here, and no much larger clone lies one base off it. The CDR3 spans 16 residues, from the cysteine through the phenylalanine. Only CDR3 DNA is held: 48 bases, read in frame from base 1. CDR1 and CDR2 are drawn from the germline V gene (reference sequence): DFQATT, SNEGSKA. V and J lose 0 bases and 3 bases, and a span of 12 bases separates them. This entry is derived from a study of CD8 T cells in ankylosing spondylitis (dated by TCRdb to the late 2010s). For context, the study as a whole: To find TCR variants linked to disease, the study profiled T cell receptor beta repertoires in ankylosing spondylitis patients and healthy donors. Peripheral blood was sampled, and synovial fluid was additionally collected from ankylosing spondylitis patients. The full study cohort was made up of 25 ankylosing spondylitis patients and 108 healthy donors.

The listed sequencing device is Illumina HiSeq 2500. TCR beta libraries were prepared by quantitative 5'-RACE with molecular barcodes. Processing in the source paper ran as follows. Disease-linked TCR variants were identified with a new computational method built on a probabilistic model of VDJ rearrangement. The public reads were run again by TCRdb, first through fastp at Q25 and then through MiXCR, and only productive beta chains were kept. Merged by CDR3 protein, the rows form single entries marked with the most common genes and DNA. The V and J calls and clone size come from TCRdb's table, not from the authors' own analysis. Counted in this sample were approximately 350,000 distinct CDR3 sequences; approximately 14% of them appeared once. The ten biggest clones cover 0.85% to 1.4% of the sample. The study at large found these results: The disease-linked clones were reported as significantly enriched in matched synovial fluid samples from ankylosing spondylitis patients. In peripheral blood, the disease-linked clones were found at relatively low frequencies and had a CD8+ phenotype. A TCR beta motif of fewer than 10 highly homologous amino acid variants appeared characteristic of blood from ankylosing spondylitis patients. Some motif variants were previously reported in synovial fluid and blood of reactive arthritis patients, suggesting common disease-initiation mechanisms.

This sequence was found in a male donor with ankylosing spondylitis or in good health (not recorded which). The specimen was blood, either unsorted or a sorted T cell fraction (not recorded which). The V gene is TRBV20-1 and the J gene is TRBJ1-6; no D gene is confidently identified. The DNA sequence is as follows: TGCAGTGCTAGAGAGGAAGACGGATTCTATAATTCACCCCTCCACTTT. Its translation reads: CSAREEDGFYNSPLHF.